This record covers a single T cell receptor beta chain. Original processing methods: The assay estimated nucleated cells by amplifying reference gene primers. Profiled with immunoSEQ multiplex PCR; TCRdb holds only in-frame clones, not every one. The V and J calls and clone size come from that table; D and trimming were worked out from the DNA. The sample yields roughly 170,000 clones, about 84% seen once. This sample stems from a study of blood T cell repertoires in COVID-19. Turning to the study itself: The United States, Italy and Spain were the sources of the acute and convalescent COVID-19 samples. Sample material is recorded as cDNA or gDNA derived from T cells, B-cell-depleted T cells, or PBMCs.

CDR3 length: 14 residues. With V trimmed by 6 bases and J by 2 bases, 5 bases remained unmatched. Germline V gene lookup returns CDR1 MDHEN and CDR2 SYDVKM. The receptor was derived from a human donor in a cohort sampled during active COVID-19. Sequenced material: peripheral blood. The rearrangement joins TRBV28 to TRBJ2-3; TRBD1 agrees at 7 bases. The CDR3 DNA reads TGTGCCAGCAGGACAGGGATGAACACAGATACGCAGTATTTT. It specifies CASRTGMNTDTQYF.